A single sample is the source of the 31 T cell receptor beta chains below, sequenced in a study of blood T cell repertoires in COVID-19. The repertoire was sequenced with immunoSEQ multiplex PCR; TCRdb's copy has only in-frame clones and lacks some. The sample records around 99,000 clones, approximately 79% being singletons. Sequencing input: peripheral blood. These receptor sequences come from a woman older than 75 with active or convalescent COVID-19.

This rearrangement joins TRBV2 to TRBJ2-3; 9 bases match TRBD2. This CDR3 has 13 amino acids. With V trimmed by 9 bases and J by 0 bases, 1 base remained unmatched. Germline-derived CDR1 and CDR2 are SNHLY and FYNNEI. The CDR3 DNA follows: TGTGCCAGGACTAGCGGAAGCACAGATACGCAGTATTTT. Translated, it gives CARTSGSTDTQYF.

The chain uses TRBV9 and TRBJ2-3, with D possibly matching TRBD2 (6 bases). Germline lookup yields CDR1 SGDLS and CDR2 YYNGEE. V shed 0 bases and J shed 4 bases, with 15 bases lying between them. The CDR3 has 16 amino acids. The CDR3 loop is CASSVGVGRGSDTQYF. In nucleotides, the CDR3 is TGTGCCAGCAGCGTAGGCGTCGGGAGAGGGTCAGATACGCAGTATTTT.

J is TRBJ2-7 and V is TRBV18; 9 nucleotides match TRBD2. CDR1 and CDR2 from the germline V gene are KGHSH and LQKENI. This CDR3 region has 16 residues. V trimming: 3 bases; J trimming: 7 bases; junction bases outside the gene matches: 13. CDR3: CASSPWAREGLGEQYF. The DNA for the CDR3 is TGTGCCAGCTCACCGTGGGCGCGGGAGGGCCTTGGGGAGCAGTACTTC.

The chain's CDR3 is CASRREGGPQTQYF. The CDR3 DNA follows: TGTGCCAGCAGACGCGAGGGAGGGCCCCAGACCCAGTACTTC. V gene TRBV11-2 combines with J gene TRBJ2-5; 7 bases agree with TRBD2. Germline loops: CDR1 SGHAT, CDR2 FQNNGV. The junction had 10 bases not matched to a gene; V was cut back by 6 bases and J by 6 bases. This CDR3 contains 14 residues.

This clone was found a few times. One junction end does not reproduce the germline sequence, and a read error may be involved. The chain combines TRBV5-1 with TRBJ1-3, with a tentative D call TRBD1 (6 bases). The CDR3 has 15 residues. Germline V lookup: CDR1 SGHRS, CDR2 YFSETQ. The DNA of the CDR3 is TGTGCCAGCAGCTTAGGACAGTTCGGAGGAAACACCATATATTTT. This sequence encodes CASSLGQFGGNTIYF.

The CDR3 loop reads CASSPFIGSQETQYF. The CDR3 nucleotides are TGTGCCAGCAGCCCCTTTATCGGGTCCCAAGAGACCCAGTACTTC. The chain couples TRBV14 to TRBJ2-5; unclear D gene. V gave up 4 bases and J gave up 1 base, with 13 bases separating them. The CDR3 runs to 15 residues. Germline CDR1 reads SGHDN; CDR2 reads FVKESK.

The CDR3 loop is CASRRQSSYEQYF. CDR3 nucleotides: TGTGCCAGCAGGCGACAGAGCTCCTACGAGCAGTACTTC. This chain links TRBV28 with TRBJ2-7; D might be TRBD1 (5 bases). There are 13 residues in the CDR3. Trimming left V 6 bases short and J 0 bases short, with 9 bases between. Germline V gene sequence: CDR1 MDHEN, CDR2 SYDVKM.

The chain combines TRBV9 with TRBJ2-2; 8 bases fit TRBD2. Germline-derived CDR1 and CDR2 are SGDLS and YYNGEE. V gave up 4 bases and J gave up 5 bases; unmatched junction bases: 7. The CDR3 is made up of 15 amino acids. The chain's CDR3 is CASSPRTSSTGELFF. CDR3 sequence (DNA): TGTGCCAGCAGCCCTAGGACTAGCTCAACCGGGGAGCTGTTTTTT.

This chain links TRBV6-1 with TRBJ2-1, with 11 bases fitting TRBD2. Trimming took 4 bases from V and 3 from J; bases not matched to a gene: 5. Germline values: CDR1 MNHNS, CDR2 SASEGT. The CDR3 extends over 16 amino acids. CDR3 in amino acids: CASSAQLAGVYNEQFF. The CDR3 DNA is TGTGCCAGCAGTGCCCAACTAGCGGGAGTCTACAATGAGCAGTTCTTC.

J is TRBJ2-2 and V is TRBV4-1; 10 positions match TRBD1. This CDR3 region has 17 residues. The V gene end was trimmed by 3 bases and the J gene end by 6 bases; junction bases not matched to a gene: 10. Germline CDR1 is MGHRA and CDR2 is YSYEKL. Here the CDR3 reads CASSHNPGQGSSGELFF. The DNA of the CDR3 is TGCGCCAGCAGCCACAACCCGGGACAGGGGAGCTCCGGGGAGCTGTTTTTT.

This chain joins TRBV30 and TRBJ2-7, with 8 bases that match TRBD2. After removal of 5 bases from V and 4 bases from J, the junction contained 10 bases not matched to a gene. The CDR3 totals 14 residues. Germline loops: CDR1 GTSNPN, CDR2 SVGIG (reference sequence). CDR3 in DNA: TGTGCCTGGGACATAGCGGGACGAGGTTACGAGCAGTACTTC. Translated, it gives CAWDIAGRGYEQYF.

The V call is TRBV27, the J call TRBJ2-7, with TRBD1 identical over 11 bases. In germline, CDR1 is MNHEY, CDR2 SMNVEV (reference sequence). V gave up 5 bases and J gave up 1 base; unmatched junction bases: 1. The CDR3 length is 14 residues. Here the CDR3 reads CASSRDRGSYEQYF. CDR3 nucleotides: TGTGCCAGCAGTAGGGACAGGGGGTCCTACGAGCAGTACTTC.

This rearrangement joins TRBV20-1 to TRBJ1-1, with D uncertain. Germline CDR1 reads DFQATT; CDR2 reads SNEGSKA (reference sequence). The CDR3 is made up of 11 amino acids. V was clipped by 2 bases and J by 6 bases, with 7 bases between them. The chain's CDR3 is CSARPGSEAFF. Written as DNA, the CDR3 is TGCAGTGCTAGACCGGGGTCTGAAGCTTTCTTT.

This clone is a singleton in its sample. The CDR3, as DNA: TGTGCCAGCAGCTCCAGACCAGCGGGAGCGTACAATGAGCAGTTCTTC. Translated, it gives CASSSRPAGAYNEQFF. This sequence joins TRBV7-3 and TRBJ2-1, with TRBD2 matching 8 bases. The germline gives CDR1 SGHTA, CDR2 FQGTGA. This CDR3 contains 16 residues. The trim removed 4 bases at V and 4 bases at J, leaving 9 bases unmatched.

V gene TRBV9 combines with J gene TRBJ2-3; 8 nucleotides line up with TRBD2. V lost 0 bases and J lost 9; bases outside the gene matches: 3. CDR3 length equals 13 residues. CDR1 is SGDLS and CDR2 is YYNGEE in the germline V gene. This CDR3 reads CASSVGTGGTQYF. The CDR3 region has the DNA TGTGCCAGCAGCGTAGGTACGGGAGGGACGCAGTATTTT.

The chain combines TRBV7-2 with TRBJ1-2; weak D call: TRBD1 (5 bases). The CDR3 covers 16 residues. Per the germline V gene, CDR1 is SGHTA and CDR2 is FQGNSA. V lost 4 bases to trimming and J lost 4 bases, with 19 bases between them. This chain's CDR3 is CASSSSRRGEGYGYTF. In DNA, the CDR3 is TGTGCCAGCAGCTCCTCAAGGCGGGGGGAAGGCTATGGCTACACCTTC.

A word on this clone: This may arise from a read error, as a much more abundant clone is one base away. This rearrangement joins TRBV19 to TRBJ2-5; the D gene is possibly TRBD2 (6 bases). The germline V gene has CDR1 LNHDA and CDR2 SQIVND (reference sequence). The CDR3 length is 14 residues. The V and J ends lost 3 bases and 7 bases respectively, with 15 bases between them. The CDR3 reads CASSILGLEGTQYF. The DNA of the CDR3 is TGTGCCAGTAGTATTTTGGGGCTGGAGGGGACCCAGTACTTC.

This clone showed up just a few times. CDR3 in DNA: TGTGCCAGCAGCGTAGTAAGACAGGGTGTGGACTATGGCTACACCTTC. Encoded protein: CASSVVRQGVDYGYTF. The V and J genes are TRBV9 and TRBJ1-2; 7 bases are shared with TRBD1. The CDR3 spans 16 residues. The germline gives CDR1 SGDLS, CDR2 YYNGEE. Trimming removed 0 bases from V and 3 bases from J; junction bases left unmatched: 8.

This chain connects TRBV11-1 to TRBJ2-6; 7 nucleotides match TRBD2. Germline V lookup: CDR1 SGHAT, CDR2 FQDESV (reference sequence). J was trimmed by 0 bases and V by 0 bases; bases with no gene match: 5. The CDR3 runs 18 residues. CDR3 DNA sequence: TGTGCCAGCAGCTTAGCGGTGGGCGGGAGCTCTGGGGCCAACGTCCTGACTTTC. It codes for CASSLAVGGSSGANVLTF.

The CDR3, as DNA: TGTGCCAGCAGCCCTCGACTAGCGGGAACCCAAGAGACCCAGTACTTC. Its translation is CASSPRLAGTQETQYF. The chain combines TRBV7-2 with TRBJ2-5; TRBD2 matches 11 bases. J was trimmed by 1 base and V by 5 bases; bases with no gene match: 6. Germline V CDR1 and CDR2: SGHTA, FQGNSA. CDR3 length: 16 residues. Filled out from reference TRBV7-2 and TRBJ2-5, the complete variable domain reads GAGVSQSPSNKVTEKGKDVELRCDPISGHTALYWYRQSLGQGLEFLIYFQGNSAPDKSGLPSDRFSAERTGGSVSTLTIQRTQQEDSAVYLCASSPRLAGTQETQYFGPGTRLLVL.

The gene calls are TRBV27 and TRBJ2-7, with 7 bases identical to TRBD1. The V gene end was trimmed by 6 bases and the J gene end by 2 bases; junction bases not matched to a gene: 10. CDR1 MNHEY and CDR2 SMNVEV come from the germline V gene (reference sequence). This CDR3 comprises 15 residues. CDR3 bases: TGTGCCAGCAGCCGCGTAGGAGGACAGGCCTACGAGCAGTACTTC. The encoded protein is CASSRVGGQAYEQYF.

This sequence joins TRBV29-1 and TRBJ1-6; 7 bases align to TRBD1. Germline V gene sequence: CDR1 SQVTM, CDR2 ANQGSEA. The V and J ends lost 3 bases and 12 bases, in that order; junction bases with no gene match: 5. CDR3 length: 12 amino acids. The CDR3 protein is CSVDDRDGPLHF. The CDR3, as DNA: TGCAGCGTTGATGACAGGGACGGACCCCTCCACTTT.

J is TRBJ1-2 and V is TRBV27; the match to TRBD1 covers 8 bases. CDR3 size: 14 residues. Germline-derived CDR1 and CDR2 are MNHEY and SMNVEV (reference sequence). The V and J ends lost 5 bases and 7 bases, in that order; junction bases with no gene match: 9. CDR3 residues: CASSRQGAIGGYTF. The CDR3 nucleotides read TGTGCCAGCAGTCGGCAGGGGGCGATTGGTGGCTACACCTTC.

The chain couples TRBV15 to TRBJ2-7; D gene uncertain. Trimming removed 0 bases from V and 12 bases from J, with 12 bases in between. CDR3 length: 12 residues. The germline gives CDR1 LNHNV, CDR2 YYDKDF (reference sequence). DNA of the CDR3: TGTGCCACCAGCAGAGATTTGTCCTTATGGTACTTC. Translated: CATSRDLSLWYF.

The CDR3 loop is CASTIDRGEAFF. The CDR3, as DNA: TGTGCCAGCACTATCGACAGGGGTGAAGCTTTCTTT. The chain is built from TRBV2 and TRBJ1-1; 8 nucleotides line up with TRBD1. The V segment lost 7 bases and the J segment 7 bases; nucleotides outside the gene matches: 5. The CDR3 consists of 12 residues. Germline-derived CDR1 and CDR2 are SNHLY and FYNNEI.

This sequence joins TRBV29-1 and TRBJ2-5, with 9 bases lining up with TRBD2. There are 15 residues in the CDR3. Trimming at V came to 7 bases and at J to 1 base, leaving 10 bases not matched to a gene. Per germline, CDR1 SQVTM and CDR2 ANQGSEA. This CDR3 reads CSGAPMTSGQETQYF. The DNA for the CDR3 is TGCAGCGGGGCCCCTATGACTAGCGGCCAAGAGACCCAGTACTTC. Looking up the rest from reference TRBV29-1 and TRBJ2-5 gives the full variable domain: SAVISQKPSRDICQRGTSLTIQCQVDSQVTMMFWYRQQPGQSLTLIATANQGSEATYESGFVIDKFPISRPNLTFSTLTVSNMSPEDSSIYLCSGAPMTSGQETQYFGPGTRLLVL.

The chain carries TRBV7-2 and TRBJ1-5; TRBD1 matches 9 bases. V trimming: 6 bases; J trimming: 10 bases; junction bases outside the gene matches: 10. This CDR3 is 14 amino acids long. The germline V gene has CDR1 SGHTA and CDR2 FQGNSA. CDR3 amino acids: CASSTRQGDRPQHF. In DNA form, the CDR3 reads TGTGCCAGCAGTACCCGACAGGGGGATAGACCCCAGCATTTT.

The V gene is TRBV6-1, the J gene TRBJ1-5, with D unclear. The V and J ends lost 2 bases and 10 bases respectively, with 12 bases between them. The CDR3 consists of 13 residues. Germline V gene sequence: CDR1 MNHNS, CDR2 SASEGT. CDR3 sequence reads: CASSESSQVPQHF. Written as DNA, the CDR3 is TGTGCCAGCAGTGAAAGCTCGCAAGTACCCCAGCATTTT.

The chain carries TRBV2 and TRBJ2-7; TRBD2 matches at 10 bases. Germline CDR1 and CDR2: SNHLY and FYNNEI. Trimming removed 8 bases from V and 6 bases from J; junction bases left unmatched: 7. This CDR3 comprises 13 residues. As DNA, the CDR3 is TGTGCCAGCTCCTTAGCGGGAGGCGGCGAGCAGTACTTC. Translated, it gives CASSLAGGGEQYF.

V usage is TRBV6-6 and J usage is TRBJ1-6, with 7 bases aligning to TRBD1. Germline lookup yields CDR1 MNHNY and CDR2 SVGAGI (reference sequence). Germline trimming cut 6 bases from V and 0 bases from J; bases unmatched to any gene: 11. This CDR3 is 18 amino acids long. The CDR3 protein is CASSRPQGTSSYNSPLHF. DNA for the CDR3: TGTGCCAGCAGCCGACCACAGGGGACGAGCTCCTATAATTCACCCCTCCACTTT.

This clone was detected only a few times. The genes are TRBV12-3 or TRBV12-4 and TRBJ1-5, with no clear D. V was trimmed by 3 bases and J by 7 bases, leaving 7 bases between them. This CDR3 is 12 amino acids long. The CDR3 sequence: CASSFSGQPQHF. CDR3 DNA: TGTGCCAGCAGTTTCTCGGGACAGCCCCAGCATTTT.